The 2 T cell receptor beta chains in this list originate from one sample, sequenced in a study of T cells in Graves' hyperthyroidism and ophthalmopathy. Authors of the study amplified TCR beta CDR3 regions from RNA transcripts. First-round RT-PCR of the TCR CDR3 relied on the HTBI primer set. TCRdb redid the calling of the multiplex PCR reads with MiXCR, one entry per CDR3 protein. The table shows a few hundred thousand distinct CDR3 sequences, with 20% occurring only once. The source material was blood. These receptors came from a young man with Graves' hyperthyroidism.

This clonotype was counted ten times or more. The rearrangement uses TRBV20-1 and TRBJ1-2; D gene ambiguous. CDR1 is DFQATT, CDR2 SNEGSKA, per germline (reference sequence). The CDR3 length is 13 residues. V was pared by 4 bases and J by 6 bases, with 15 bases between. CDR3 sequence: CSATGYTTDGYTF. The CDR3 DNA follows: TGCAGTGCTACCGGATATACGACGGATGGCTACACCTTC.

This rearrangement joins TRBV6-2 or TRBV6-3 to TRBJ2-1; D is perhaps TRBD2 (7 bases). Germline V CDR1 and CDR2: MNHEY, SVGEGT. V dropped 0 bases and J dropped 6 bases, with 9 bases sitting between them. The CDR3 consists of 14 residues. CDR3 bases: TGTGCCAGCAGTTACTCAGGGGGGGGCAATGAGCAGTTCTTC. This codes for CASSYSGGGNEQFF.